Following are 9 T cell receptor beta chains from one sample sequenced in a study of T cells after yellow fever vaccination. A single record per CDR3 protein comes from TCRdb applying MiXCR to the 5' RACE reads. The profile shows around 600,000 distinct CDR3 sequences, about 12% of them singletons. Source: PBMCs, taken on the day of the yellow fever booster vaccination. Source of these receptors: a man aged 25-40 years who received the YFV17D yellow fever vaccine.

The rearrangement uses TRBV20-1 and TRBJ2-3, with a possible D match to TRBD1 (5 bases). The length of the CDR3 is 12 residues. V shed 4 bases and J shed 4 bases, with 9 bases lying between them. Looked up from germline, CDR1 is DFQATT and CDR2 is SNEGSKA (reference sequence). CDR3 protein: CSAIRVADTQYF. The CDR3 DNA is TGCAGTGCTATCAGGGTGGCAGATACGCAGTATTTT.

The rearrangement uses TRBV20-1 and TRBJ2-7, with 7 bases fitting TRBD1. Germline lookup yields CDR1 DFQATT and CDR2 SNEGSKA (reference sequence). V lost 1 base, J lost 2 bases, and 23 bases stayed unmatched. CDR3 length: 20 amino acids. CDR3: CSARGKKITGVGGHPYEQYF. CDR3 nucleotides: TGCAGTGCTAGAGGAAAAAAAATAACAGGGGTTGGGGGACACCCCTACGAGCAGTACTTC.

J is TRBJ1-2 and V is TRBV25-1, with D perhaps TRBD1 (6 bases). The CDR3 length is 14 residues. V was trimmed by 2 bases and J by 6 bases, leaving 13 bases between them. Germline CDR1 MGHDK, CDR2 SYGVNS. The CDR3 DNA reads TGTGCCAGCAGTGAAACAGGGAGATGGAATGGCTACACCTTC. Its protein product is CASSETGRWNGYTF.

V is TRBV9 and J is TRBJ2-5, with D possibly being TRBD1 or TRBD2 (6 bases each). This CDR3 contains 14 residues. With 0 bases removed from V and 5 bases from J, the gap between germline ends came to 11 bases. CDR1 SGDLS and CDR2 YYNGEE come from the germline V gene. CDR3 sequence: CASSVGGTWETQYF. For the CDR3, the DNA is TGTGCCAGCAGCGTAGGCGGGACATGGGAGACCCAGTACTTC.

The chain joins TRBV4-3 to TRBJ2-1, with D unresolved. CDR3 length equals 13 residues. Trimming cost V 1 base and J 6 bases, with 7 bases left between them. Per germline, CDR1 LGHNA and CDR2 YSLEER. The CDR3 spells CASSQGVLNEQFF. CDR3 DNA: TGCGCCAGCAGCCAAGGAGTTCTCAATGAGCAGTTCTTC.

The rearrangement links TRBV7-9 to TRBJ2-3; TRBD1 is a possible D gene (5 bases). V was shortened by 5 bases and J by 5 bases, with 17 bases between the two germline ends. From germline, CDR1 is SEHNR and CDR2 FQNEAQ (reference sequence). The CDR3 sequence is 15 residues long. CDR3 in DNA: TGTGCCAGCAGCCTAGGGGTTGGGTCGAAAGATACGCAGTATTTT. Its protein is CASSLGVGSKDTQYF.

There are a few counts of this clonotype. CDR3 nucleotides: TGCGCCAGCAGTGGGAGGGTAGCGGGGGGAAATGAGCAGTTCTTC. It codes for CASSGRVAGGNEQFF. The gene calls are TRBV4-3 and TRBJ2-1; 10 bases line up with TRBD2. CDR1 LGHNA and CDR2 YSLEER come from the germline V gene. This CDR3 has 15 amino acids. Unmatched junction bases numbered 9, after V lost 6 bases and J lost 7 bases.

The CDR3 reads CSASQGVVYEQYF. DNA of the CDR3: TGCAGTGCTTCACAGGGGGTGGTCTACGAGCAGTACTTC. V is TRBV20-1 and J is TRBJ2-7; TRBD1 agrees at 8 bases. In germline, CDR1 is DFQATT, CDR2 SNEGSKA (reference sequence). V lost 5 bases to trimming and J lost 3 bases; unmatched junction nucleotides: 6. This CDR3 is 13 amino acids long.

This chain joins TRBV18 and TRBJ1-5; D gene unclear. The CDR3 contains 13 residues. V was cut by 3 bases and J by 4 bases, with 7 bases left in between. Germline V gene sequence: CDR1 KGHSH, CDR2 LQKENI. This CDR3 is CASSPADNQPQHF. The CDR3 DNA follows: TGTGCCAGCTCACCGGCAGATAATCAGCCCCAGCATTTT.